These 18 T cell receptor beta chains were all obtained from the same sample, sequenced in a study of T cell responses to AZD1222 COVID-19 vaccine. Clones were sequenced by immunoSEQ multiplex PCR, and TCRdb holds only the in-frame ones, with some missing. The sample records 70,000 to 95,000 clones, over 75% being singletons. Sequencing used peripheral blood, obtained on day 0 of AZD1222 vaccination. The receptors were gathered from an adult in good health.

The gene calls are TRBV5-1 and TRBJ2-7, with 9 bases that match TRBD1. The CDR3 runs 14 residues. Germline V gives CDR1 SGHRS, CDR2 YFSETQ. V shed 4 bases and J 3 bases; nucleotides not matched to a gene: 5. The CDR3 bases are TGCGCCAGCAGCCGGACAGGGGAGGTCTACGAGCAGTACTTC. This translates into CASSRTGEVYEQYF.

The CDR3 protein is CASRGISVSNQPQHF. CDR3 DNA: TGTGCCAGCAGGGGAATAAGCGTCAGCAATCAGCCCCAGCATTTT. The chain joins TRBV6-4 to TRBJ1-5; D is uncertain. The CDR3 has 15 amino acids. Per germline, CDR1 MRHNA and CDR2 SNTAGT. V was pared by 6 bases and J by 1 base, with 13 bases between.

The chain combines TRBV6-6 with TRBJ1-4; D not resolved. The CDR3 runs 13 residues. V lost 2 bases and J 8 bases, leaving 9 bases between the germline ends. Germline-derived CDR1 and CDR2 are MNHNY and SVGAGI (reference sequence). The CDR3, as DNA: TGTGCCAGCAGTTACGACGAGTGGGAAAAACTGTTTTTT. The encoded protein is CASSYDEWEKLFF.

CDR3 sequence reads: CAISERASGVYNEQFF. As DNA, the CDR3 is TGTGCCATCAGTGAGAGGGCTAGCGGGGTGTACAATGAGCAGTTCTTC. The chain joins TRBV10-3 to TRBJ2-1, with 9 bases fitting TRBD2. With V trimmed by 2 bases and J by 4 bases, 6 bases remained unmatched. There are 16 residues in the CDR3. Per germline, CDR1 ENHRY and CDR2 SYGVKD.

This sequence joins TRBV30 and TRBJ2-4; the D is unclear. The germline CDR1 and CDR2 sequences are GTSNPN and SVGIG (reference sequence). This CDR3 region has 13 residues. V was shortened by 5 bases and J by 0 bases, with 8 bases between the two germline ends. The CDR3, as DNA: TGTGCCTGGTCAATTTCAGCCAAAAACATTCAGTACTTC. This codes for CAWSISAKNIQYF.

Of note for this clone: Compared with germline, one end of the junction differs, possibly owing to a read error. This chain uses TRBV10-3 with TRBJ2-1; TRBD2 matches 10 bases. This CDR3 contains 18 residues. Germline CDR1 is ENHRY and CDR2 is SYGVKD. This CDR3 reads CAINEGLATFRPYNEQFF. CDR3 coding DNA: TGTGCCATCAATGAGGGACTAGCGACCTTCAGGCCCTACAATGAGCAGTTCTTC.

The chain combines TRBV28 with TRBJ1-1; tentative D call: TRBD1 (6 bases). The V end was cut by 6 bases, the J end by 3 bases, with 14 bases between. CDR1 and CDR2 (germline): MDHEN, SYDVKM. CDR3 length equals 14 residues. The CDR3 DNA reads TGTGCCAGCAGCCCCGCGGGGGCGGACACTGAAGCTTTCTTT. It encodes CASSPAGADTEAFF.

The count of this clone is one. The chain couples TRBV30 to TRBJ1-6; the D is unclear. The germline CDR1 and CDR2 sequences are GTSNPN and SVGIG (reference sequence). The CDR3 runs to 12 residues. Deletions cut 1 base from V and 11 bases from J, with 9 bases between. The CDR3 is CAWSAPGTPLHF. For the CDR3, the DNA is TGTGCCTGGAGTGCCCCGGGTACACCCCTCCACTTT.

This chain joins TRBV7-8 and TRBJ2-2; possible D gene TRBD2, 5 bases. V lost 1 base and J lost 7, with 7 bases in between. CDR1 is SGHVS and CDR2 is FQNEAQ in the germline V gene. This CDR3 is built from 13 residues. In nucleotides, the CDR3 is TGTGCCAGCAGCTTAGATCGGGGCGGGGAGCTGTTTTTT. Translation gives CASSLDRGGELFF.

V is TRBV19 and J is TRBJ2-3; D gene uncertain. Germline V lookup: CDR1 LNHDA, CDR2 SQIVND (reference sequence). The CDR3 sequence is 16 residues long. V lost 1 base to trimming and J lost 4 bases, with 15 bases between them. CDR3 coding DNA: TGTGCCAGTAGTATAGCCCCTCCCAGACCCGCAGATACGCAGTATTTT. Its protein product is CASSIAPPRPADTQYF.

This sequence joins TRBV7-8 and TRBJ2-5; 8 bases match TRBD2. In germline, CDR1 is SGHVS, CDR2 FQNEAQ. The J segment lost 2 bases and the V segment lost 2 bases, leaving 4 bases of the junction unmatched. CDR3 length equals 15 residues. CDR3 nucleotides: TGTGCCAGCAGCTTACGGAGCGGGAGACAAGAGACCCAGTACTTC. This translates into CASSLRSGRQETQYF.

The DNA for the CDR3 is TGTGCCAGCAGCTTAGCCTTCCCTCCCCTCCACTTT. Residues: CASSLAFPPLHF. This chain joins TRBV7-2 and TRBJ1-6, with D unresolved. Trimming cost V 0 bases and J 13 bases, with 7 bases left between them. This CDR3 has 12 amino acids. Germline V gene data show CDR1 as SGHTA and CDR2 as FQGNSA. Variable domain in full (rest from reference TRBV7-2 and TRBJ1-6): GAGVSQSPSNKVTEKGKDVELRCDPISGHTALYWYRQSLGQGLEFLIYFQGNSAPDKSGLPSDRFSAERTGGSVSTLTIQRTQQEDSAVYLCASSLAFPPLHFGNGTRLTVT.

This clone was detected once. This CDR3 is CASSLWRLNTIYF. The CDR3 nucleotides read TGTGCCAGCAGTTTGTGGAGATTAAACACCATATATTTT. This rearrangement joins TRBV12-3 or TRBV12-4 to TRBJ1-3; D call uncertain. Trimming shortened V by 3 bases and J by 6 bases, and 9 bases separated the two germline ends. The CDR3 consists of 13 residues.

The V call is TRBV18, the J call TRBJ2-5; TRBD1 matches 10 bases. The germline gives CDR1 KGHSH, CDR2 LQKENI. V lost 3 bases and J lost 3; bases outside the gene matches: 7. The CDR3 is 16 amino acids. Written as DNA, the CDR3 is TGTGCCAGCTCACCTATGGGACAGGGGAAGAAAGAGACCCAGTACTTC. Protein product: CASSPMGQGKKETQYF.

In this sample, this clone turned up a few times. The genes are TRBV6-5 and TRBJ2-1; D is uncertain. Germline V lookup: CDR1 MNHEY, CDR2 SVGAGI. CDR3 length: 10 residues. V was clipped by 8 bases and J by 6 bases, with 5 bases between them. As DNA, the CDR3 is TGTGCCAGCGGTTTCAATGAGCAGTTCTTC. Translating it yields CASGFNEQFF.

V is TRBV27 and J is TRBJ1-1; 9 bases are a match to TRBD1. CDR3 size: 14 residues. The germline gives CDR1 MNHEY, CDR2 SMNVEV (reference sequence). Trimming removed 6 bases from V and 3 bases from J; junction bases left unmatched: 5. CDR3 sequence reads: CASSKDRGDTEAFF. The CDR3 DNA reads TGTGCCAGCAGCAAGGACAGGGGAGACACTGAAGCTTTCTTT.

This clone has only one observation. J is TRBJ2-7 and V is TRBV12-3 or TRBV12-4; D gene ambiguous. The V and J ends lost 5 bases and 3 bases respectively, with 11 bases between them. This CDR3 comprises 13 residues. CDR3 bases: TGTGCCAGCAGTCTTGGACCAATCTACGAGCAGTACTTC. It encodes CASSLGPIYEQYF.

The J gene is TRBJ1-5, the V gene TRBV28, with D tentatively TRBD1 (6 bases). The germline V gene has CDR1 MDHEN and CDR2 SYDVKM. V was cut by 3 bases and J by 7 bases, with 13 bases left in between. This CDR3 is 14 amino acids long. DNA for the CDR3: TGTGCCAGCAGTTTCTTACAGGGCTACCAGCCCCAGCATTTT. It encodes CASSFLQGYQPQHF.